This TCR beta chain was recovered during a study of post-analysis software for immune sequencing data. Study background: Included among the disease courses, which were recorded for the cohort, were relapsing-remitting, secondary progressive and progressive-relapsing multiple sclerosis.

Study-level findings and limits: Normalized Chao1 diversity was significantly lower in multiple sclerosis patients than in controls. Compared with controls, patients had more of roughly 5 TRBV segments, including TRBV5-6, TRBV5-1 and TRBV20-1.

Points on this clonotype: Its antigen is unidentified.

Unique molecular identifiers had been added to the TCR beta cDNA libraries. The source material, roughly 0.85 to 10 million T cells, gave rise to 400,000 to 550,000 cDNA molecules. TCRdb analysed the PCR reads with MiXCR anew, one entry per CDR3 protein. The table includes approximately 350,000 distinct CDR3 sequences, around 33% detected once. The CDR3 has 13 amino acids. The V gene's germline CDR1 is LGHNT and CDR2 FRNRAP. J is TRBJ2-7 and V is TRBV12-5; D is possibly TRBD2 (6 bases). The clonotype originates from a girl aged 10 to 17 with multiple sclerosis. Input material: blood. In DNA, the CDR3 is TGTGCAACTCAACGGGGGATCACCTACGAGCAGTACTTC. Protein sequence: CATQRGITYEQYF.